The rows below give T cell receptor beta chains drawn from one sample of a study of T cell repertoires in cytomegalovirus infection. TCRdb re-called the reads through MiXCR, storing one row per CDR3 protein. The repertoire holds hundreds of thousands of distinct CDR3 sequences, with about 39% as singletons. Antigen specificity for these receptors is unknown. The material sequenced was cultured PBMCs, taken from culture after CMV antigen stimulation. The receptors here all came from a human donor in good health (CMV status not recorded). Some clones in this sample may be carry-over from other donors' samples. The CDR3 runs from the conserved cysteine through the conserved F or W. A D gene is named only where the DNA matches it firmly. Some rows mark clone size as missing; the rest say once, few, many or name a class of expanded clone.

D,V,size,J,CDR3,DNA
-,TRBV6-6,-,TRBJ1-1,CASSDMPGINTEAFF,TGTGCCAGCAGTGACATGCCGGGGATTAACACTGAAGCTTTCTTT
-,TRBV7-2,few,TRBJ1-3,CASSRNPGMSGNTIYF,TGTGCCAGCAGCCGAAACCCAGGGATGTCTGGAAACACCATATATTTT
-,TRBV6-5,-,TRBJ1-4,CASSARSGVYATNEKLFF,TGTGCCAGCAGTGCACGATCGGGAGTCTATGCAACTAATGAAAAACTGTTTTTT
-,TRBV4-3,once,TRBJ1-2,CASSQEPADTGYGYTF,TGCGCCAGCAGCCAAGAACCGGCGGACACGGGTTATGGCTACACCTTC
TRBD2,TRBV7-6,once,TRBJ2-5,CASAPRRGGRETQYF,TGTGCCAGCGCCCCCCGGCGGGGGGGCAGGGAGACCCAGTACTTC
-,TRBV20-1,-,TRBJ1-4,CSASVAGGGEKLFF,TGCAGTGCTAGTGTGGCCGGGGGTGGAGAAAAACTGTTTTTT
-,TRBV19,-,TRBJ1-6,CASSIAGEGNSPLHF,TGTGCCAGTAGTATAGCCGGGGAGGGTAATTCACCCCTCCACTTT
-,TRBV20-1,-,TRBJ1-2,CSARAQTAGNYGYTF,TGCAGTGCTAGAGCCCAGACAGCCGGTAACTATGGCTACACCTTC
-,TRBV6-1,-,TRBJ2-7,CASSEQVLSYEQYF,TGTGCCAGCAGTGAACAGGTACTCTCCTACGAGCAGTACTTC
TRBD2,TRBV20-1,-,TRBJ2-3,CSARTSGGTDTQYF,TGCAGTGCTCGAACTAGCGGGGGGACAGATACGCAGTATTTT
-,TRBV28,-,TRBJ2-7,CASSPTGRYSYEQYF,TGTGCCAGCAGCCCGACGGGGCGATACTCCTACGAGCAGTACTTC
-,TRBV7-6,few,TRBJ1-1,CASSLVAVPWAFF,TGTGCCAGCAGCTTAGTAGCGGTACCCTGGGCTTTCTTT
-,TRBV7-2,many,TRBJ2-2,CASSRDTGELFF,TGTGCCAGCAGCCGAGACACCGGGGAGCTGTTTTTT
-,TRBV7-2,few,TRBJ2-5,CASSTGSRETQYF,TGTGCCAGCAGCACTGGGTCCCGGGAGACCCAGTACTTC
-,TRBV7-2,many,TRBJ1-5,CASSLQGGNQPQHF,TGTGCCAGCAGCCTACAGGGTGGAAATCAGCCCCAGCATTTT